In this sample, the clone carrying this T cell receptor beta chain turned up many times. What it recognizes is unknown. From RNA transcripts, TCR beta CDR3 regions were amplified. HTBI primers were employed in a first-round RT-PCR of the TCR CDR3. TCRdb reprocessed the multiplex PCR reads with MiXCR, giving one entry per CDR3 protein. The sample yields about 530,000 distinct CDR3 sequences, roughly 15% seen once. The data derive from a study of T cells in Graves' hyperthyroidism and ophthalmopathy. For the study at large: Peripheral blood was obtained at initial diagnosis, preceding any treatment.

Individuals with ophthalmopathy presented a Clinical Activity Score of at least 3, a NOSPECS grade of at least 4 and a duration under 3 months. Study conclusions and caveats: In blood, most of the thyroid clonotypes expanded above 0.001 were also present.

The ends were cut back, 3 bases at V and 1 base at J, with 7 bases in the middle. The CDR3 runs to 13 residues. The germline V gene encodes CDR1 SGHDT and CDR2 YYEEEE. The clonotype originates from a woman younger than 35 with Graves' ophthalmopathy. V usage is TRBV5-6 and J usage is TRBJ2-5, with D perhaps TRBD2 (6 bases). Sequencing was performed on blood. The CDR3 DNA reads as TGTGCCAGCAGCTCGGGAGTCCAAGAGACCCAGTACTTC. Translated, it gives CASSSGVQETQYF. The full variable domain, completed using reference TRBV5-6 and TRBJ2-5, is DAGVTQSPTHLIKTRGQQVTLRCSPKSGHDTVSWYQQALGQGPQFIFQYYEEEERQRGNFPDRFSGHQFPNYSSELNVNALLLGDSALYLCASSSGVQETQYFGPGTRLLVL.